This T cell receptor (beta chain) was sequenced in a study of T cell repertoires in cytomegalovirus infection. Turning to the study itself: HLA-C-restricted CMV epitopes, recently identified, and well-studied HLA-B-restricted ones were used by the study. It can be stated that public TCR beta signatures indicated CMV infection as well as a matching HLA type.

To note about this clonotype: Its antigen remains unidentified.

Study-level points and caveats: Carriers of CMV and the relevant HLA type were discriminated by public TCR beta frequency.

The germline V gene encodes CDR1 SQVTM and CDR2 ANQGSEA. The CDR3 contains 13 residues. Trimming removed 6 bases at V and 4 bases at J, with 15 bases between. One entry per CDR3 protein, called by TCRdb with MiXCR from the reads. Of fewer than 650,000 distinct CDR3 sequences listed, just under 40% were seen once; the top ten hold 48%. The sequence was obtained from a human donor in good health (CMV status not recorded). Some clones in this sample may be carry-over from other donors' samples. The J gene is TRBJ1-2, the V gene TRBV29-1; TRBD1 might be the D (5 bases). Material: cultured PBMCs, obtained from culture after CMV antigen stimulation. CDR3 amino acids: CSVFTGPLYGYTF. CDR3 bases: TGCAGCGTGTTTACGGGGCCTCTCTATGGCTACACCTTC.